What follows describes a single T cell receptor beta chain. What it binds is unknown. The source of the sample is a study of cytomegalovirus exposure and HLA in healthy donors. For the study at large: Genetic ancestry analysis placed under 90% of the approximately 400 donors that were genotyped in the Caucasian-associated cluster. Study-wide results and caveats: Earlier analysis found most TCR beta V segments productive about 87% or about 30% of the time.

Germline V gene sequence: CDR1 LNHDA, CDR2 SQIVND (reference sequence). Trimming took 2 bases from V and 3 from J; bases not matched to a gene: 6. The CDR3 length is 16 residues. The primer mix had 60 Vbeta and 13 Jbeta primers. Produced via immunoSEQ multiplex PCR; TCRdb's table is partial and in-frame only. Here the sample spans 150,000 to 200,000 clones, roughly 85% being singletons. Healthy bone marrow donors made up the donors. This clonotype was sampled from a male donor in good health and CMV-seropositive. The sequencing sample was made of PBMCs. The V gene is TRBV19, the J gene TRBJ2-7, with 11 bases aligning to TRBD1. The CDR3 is CASSILSGTGGYEQYF. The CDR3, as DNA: TGTGCCAGTAGTATACTATCCGGGACAGGGGGCTACGAGCAGTACTTC.